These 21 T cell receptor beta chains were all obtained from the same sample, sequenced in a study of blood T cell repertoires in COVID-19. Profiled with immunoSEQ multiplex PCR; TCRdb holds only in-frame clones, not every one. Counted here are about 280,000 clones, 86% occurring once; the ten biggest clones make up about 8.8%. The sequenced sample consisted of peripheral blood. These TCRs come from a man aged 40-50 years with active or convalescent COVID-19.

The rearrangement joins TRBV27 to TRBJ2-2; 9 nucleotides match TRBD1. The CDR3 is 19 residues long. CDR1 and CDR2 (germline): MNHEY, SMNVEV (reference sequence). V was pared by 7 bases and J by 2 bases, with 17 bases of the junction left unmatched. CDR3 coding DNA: TGTGCCAGCACCTACAGGGGGCGGTTGGGCGGGACAAACACCGGGGAGCTGTTTTTT. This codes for CASTYRGRLGGTNTGELFF.

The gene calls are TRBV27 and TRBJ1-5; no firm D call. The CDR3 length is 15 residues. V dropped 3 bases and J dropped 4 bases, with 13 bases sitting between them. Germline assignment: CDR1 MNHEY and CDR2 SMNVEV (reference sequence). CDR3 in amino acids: CASSLSQALNQPQHF. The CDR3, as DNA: TGTGCCAGCAGTTTGAGTCAGGCCCTAAATCAGCCCCAGCATTTT.

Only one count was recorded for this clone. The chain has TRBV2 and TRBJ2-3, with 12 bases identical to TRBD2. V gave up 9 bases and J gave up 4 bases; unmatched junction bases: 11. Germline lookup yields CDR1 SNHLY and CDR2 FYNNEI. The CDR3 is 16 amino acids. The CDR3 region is CASLFLAGGPADTQYF. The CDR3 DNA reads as TGTGCCAGTCTGTTTCTAGCGGGGGGGCCCGCAGATACGCAGTATTTT.

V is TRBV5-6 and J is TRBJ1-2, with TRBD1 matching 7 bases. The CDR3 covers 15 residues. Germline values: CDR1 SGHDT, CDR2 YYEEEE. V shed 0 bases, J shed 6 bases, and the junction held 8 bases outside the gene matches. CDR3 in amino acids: CASSLDRGRVNGYTF. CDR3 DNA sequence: TGTGCCAGCAGCTTGGATAGGGGGCGAGTAAATGGCTACACCTTC.

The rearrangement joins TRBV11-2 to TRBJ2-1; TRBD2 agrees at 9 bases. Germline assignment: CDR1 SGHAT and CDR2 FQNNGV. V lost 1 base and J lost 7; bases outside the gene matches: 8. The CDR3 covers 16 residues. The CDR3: CASSLGGGRARNEQFF. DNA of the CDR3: TGTGCCAGCAGCTTAGGTGGCGGGAGGGCGCGGAATGAGCAGTTCTTC. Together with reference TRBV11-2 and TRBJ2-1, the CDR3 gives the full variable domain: EAGVAQSPRYKIIEKRQSVAFWCNPISGHATLYWYQQILGQGPKLLIQFQNNGVVDDSQLPKDRFSAERLKGVDSTLKIQPAKLEDSAVYLCASSLGGGRARNEQFFGPGTRLTVL.

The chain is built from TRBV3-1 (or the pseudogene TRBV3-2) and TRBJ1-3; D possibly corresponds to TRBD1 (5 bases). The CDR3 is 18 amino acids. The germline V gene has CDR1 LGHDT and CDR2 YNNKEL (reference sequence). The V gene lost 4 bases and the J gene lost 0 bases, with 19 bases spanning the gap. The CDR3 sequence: CASSPDPGFSSSGNTIYF. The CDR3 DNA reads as TGTGCCAGCAGCCCCGATCCAGGGTTTTCGAGCTCTGGAAACACCATATATTTT.

The CDR3 DNA is TGTGCCAGCAGCTACAAACGAGGCACCGGGGAGCTGTTTTTT. This codes for CASSYKRGTGELFF. This chain uses TRBV7-2 with TRBJ2-2, with D hard to call. This CDR3 comprises 14 residues. V was trimmed by 4 bases and J by 4 bases, leaving 10 bases between them. The germline gives CDR1 SGHTA, CDR2 FQGNSA.

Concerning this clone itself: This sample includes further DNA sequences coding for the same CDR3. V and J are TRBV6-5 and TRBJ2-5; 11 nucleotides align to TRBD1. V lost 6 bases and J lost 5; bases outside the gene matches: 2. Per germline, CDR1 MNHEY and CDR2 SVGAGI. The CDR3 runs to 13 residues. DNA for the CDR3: TGTGCCAGCAGCCGGGACAGGGGGGAGACCCAGTACTTC. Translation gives CASSRDRGETQYF.

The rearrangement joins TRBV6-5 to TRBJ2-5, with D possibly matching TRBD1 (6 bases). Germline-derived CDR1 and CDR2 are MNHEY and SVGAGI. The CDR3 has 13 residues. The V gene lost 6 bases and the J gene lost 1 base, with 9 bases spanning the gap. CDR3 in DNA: TGTGCCAGCAGGGACAGTACCCAAGAGACCCAGTACTTC. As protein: CASRDSTQETQYF.

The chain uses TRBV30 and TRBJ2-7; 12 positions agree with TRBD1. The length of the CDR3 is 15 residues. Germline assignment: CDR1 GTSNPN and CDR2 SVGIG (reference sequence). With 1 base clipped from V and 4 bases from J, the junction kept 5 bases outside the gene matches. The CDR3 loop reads CAWSDRDRGRYEQYF. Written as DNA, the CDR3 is TGTGCCTGGAGTGATAGGGACAGGGGGCGTTACGAGCAGTACTTC.

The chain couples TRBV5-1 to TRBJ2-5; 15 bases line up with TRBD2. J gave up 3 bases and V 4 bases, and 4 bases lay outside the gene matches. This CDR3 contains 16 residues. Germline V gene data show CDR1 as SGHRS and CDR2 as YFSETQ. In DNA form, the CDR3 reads TGCGCCAGCAGCATCGGGACTAGCGGGGGGAAAGAGACCCAGTACTTC. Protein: CASSIGTSGGKETQYF.

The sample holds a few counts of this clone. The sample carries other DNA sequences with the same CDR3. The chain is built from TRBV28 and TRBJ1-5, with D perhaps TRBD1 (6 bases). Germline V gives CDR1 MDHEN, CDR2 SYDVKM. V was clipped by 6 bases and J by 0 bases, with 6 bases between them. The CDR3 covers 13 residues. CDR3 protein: CASRGASNQPQHF. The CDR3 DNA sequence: TGTGCCAGCAGGGGGGCTAGCAATCAGCCCCAGCATTTT.

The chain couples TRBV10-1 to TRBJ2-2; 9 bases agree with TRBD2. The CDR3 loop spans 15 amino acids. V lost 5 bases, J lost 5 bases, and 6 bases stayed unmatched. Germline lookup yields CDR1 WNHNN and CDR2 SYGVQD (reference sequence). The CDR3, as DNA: TGCGCCAGCAGTTCAGCGGGGGGAGAAACCGGGGAGCTGTTTTTT. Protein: CASSSAGGETGELFF.

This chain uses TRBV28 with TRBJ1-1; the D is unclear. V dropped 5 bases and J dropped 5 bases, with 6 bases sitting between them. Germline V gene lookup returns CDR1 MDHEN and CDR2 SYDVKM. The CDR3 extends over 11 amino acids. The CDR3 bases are TGTGCCAGCAGTCCGGGGACTGAAGCTTTCTTT. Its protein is CASSPGTEAFF.

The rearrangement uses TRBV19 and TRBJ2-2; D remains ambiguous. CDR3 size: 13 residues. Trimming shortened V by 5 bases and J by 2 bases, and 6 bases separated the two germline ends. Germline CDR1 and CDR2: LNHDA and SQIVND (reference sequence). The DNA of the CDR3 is TGTGCCAGTAGTGTAACAAACACCGGGGAGCTGTTTTTT. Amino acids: CASSVTNTGELFF.

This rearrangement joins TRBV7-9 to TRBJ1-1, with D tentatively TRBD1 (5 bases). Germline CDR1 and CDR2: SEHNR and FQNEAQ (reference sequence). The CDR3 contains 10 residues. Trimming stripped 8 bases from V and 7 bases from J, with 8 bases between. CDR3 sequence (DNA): TGTGCCAGCGGGGCGGATGAAGCTTTCTTT. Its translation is CASGADEAFF.

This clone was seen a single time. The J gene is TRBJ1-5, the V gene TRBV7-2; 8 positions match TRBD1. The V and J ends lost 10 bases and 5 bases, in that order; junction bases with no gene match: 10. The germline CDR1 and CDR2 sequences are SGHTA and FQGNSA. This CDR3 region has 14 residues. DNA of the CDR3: TGTGCCACAAAAAGGGCAGGGGGCGATCAGCCCCAGCATTTT. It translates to CATKRAGGDQPQHF.

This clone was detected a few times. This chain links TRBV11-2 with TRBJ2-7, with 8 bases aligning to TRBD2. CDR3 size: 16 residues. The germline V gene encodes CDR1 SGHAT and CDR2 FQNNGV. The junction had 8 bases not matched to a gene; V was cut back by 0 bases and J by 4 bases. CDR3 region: CASSLDPGLENYEQYF. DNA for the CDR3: TGTGCCAGCAGCTTAGATCCGGGACTAGAAAATTACGAGCAGTACTTC.

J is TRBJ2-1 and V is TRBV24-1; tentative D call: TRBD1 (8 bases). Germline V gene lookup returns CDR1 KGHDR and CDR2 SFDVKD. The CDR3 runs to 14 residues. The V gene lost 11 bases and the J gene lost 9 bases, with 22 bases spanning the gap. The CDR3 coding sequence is TGTGCCATTCAGCGGGAACAGGGGGAGGGTGAGCAGTTCTTC. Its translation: CAIQREQGEGEQFF.

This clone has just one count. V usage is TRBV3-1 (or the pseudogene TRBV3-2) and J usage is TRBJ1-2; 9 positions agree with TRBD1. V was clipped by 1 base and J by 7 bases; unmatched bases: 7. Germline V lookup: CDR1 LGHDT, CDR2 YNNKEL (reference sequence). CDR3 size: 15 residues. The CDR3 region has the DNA TGTGCCAGCAGCCAAGCCAACAGGGGGCACGGTGGCTACACCTTC. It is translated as CASSQANRGHGGYTF.

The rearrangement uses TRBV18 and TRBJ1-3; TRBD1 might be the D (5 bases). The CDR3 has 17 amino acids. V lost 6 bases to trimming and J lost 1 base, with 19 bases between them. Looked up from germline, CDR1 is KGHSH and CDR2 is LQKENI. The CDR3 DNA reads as TGTGCCAGCTCCCCCAGAGGACCGACAGATTCTGGAAACACCATATATTTT. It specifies CASSPRGPTDSGNTIYF.